Presented here are 10 T cell receptor beta chains from one specimen sequenced in a study of molecular identifiers for immune sequencing clone quantification. From the PCR reads, TCRdb called clonotypes with MiXCR, one entry per CDR3 protein. The data hold about 330,000 distinct CDR3 sequences, with 24% observed a single time. What was sequenced was naive CD8+ T cells from blood, with Jurkat cell RNA spiked in. The subset was: FACS-sorted CD8+CD4-CCR7+CD45RA+ naive T cells. The receptors stem from a human donor in good health. Some libraries in this study had Jurkat cell RNA spiked in.

The rearrangement links TRBV4-2 to TRBJ1-5; 8 nucleotides agree with TRBD1. The CDR3 is made up of 16 amino acids. V shed 0 bases and J 1 base; nucleotides not matched to a gene: 2. Germline V gives CDR1 LGHNA, CDR2 YNFKEQ. CDR3 coding DNA: TGTGCCAGCAGCCAAGAGTCAGGGGGCAGCAATCAGCCCCAGCATTTT. It codes for CASSQESGGSNQPQHF.

As to this clonotype: The junction differs from germline at one of its ends, possibly a read error. This chain uses TRBV7-4 with TRBJ1-1; no clear D gene. Germline V gene sequence: CDR1 SGHVT, CDR2 SQSDAQ. There are 16 residues in the CDR3. The CDR3 nucleotides are TGTGCCAGTAGCCCTAAAACGGGAGCGATGAACACTGAAGCTTCCTTT. This translates into CASSPKTGAMNTEASF.

This chain uses TRBV5-1 with TRBJ2-7; D may match TRBD1 or TRBD2 (5 bases each). The CDR3 runs 15 residues. In germline, CDR1 is SGHRS, CDR2 YFSETQ. V gave up 1 base and J gave up 2 bases, with 13 bases separating them. CDR3 sequence reads: CASSLQGPSTYEQYF. The CDR3 DNA reads TGCGCCAGCAGCTTGCAGGGACCGAGTACCTACGAGCAGTACTTC.

The V and J genes are TRBV4-3 and TRBJ2-7; D possibly corresponds to TRBD2 (6 bases). Germline V CDR1 and CDR2: LGHNA, YSLEER. Trimming stripped 4 bases from V and 2 bases from J, with 15 bases between. CDR3 length equals 15 residues. The CDR3 loop reads CASSPIAETTYEQYF. The CDR3 bases are TGCGCCAGCAGCCCTATAGCGGAAACTACCTACGAGCAGTACTTC.

This clonotype was observed a handful of times. The chain uses TRBV28 and TRBJ1-2; a possible D gene is TRBD1 (5 bases). V was shortened by 5 bases and J by 2 bases, with 15 bases between the two germline ends. Germline lookup yields CDR1 MDHEN and CDR2 SYDVKM. The CDR3 loop spans 15 amino acids. CDR3 protein: CASSAMGEENYGYTF. CDR3 coding DNA: TGTGCCAGCAGTGCCATGGGGGAAGAAAACTATGGCTACACCTTC.

This clonotype was counted at least ten times. The chain employs TRBV4-3 and TRBJ1-4; 7 bases are shared with TRBD1. CDR3 length: 15 residues. Trimming took 4 bases from V and 5 from J; bases not matched to a gene: 7. CDR1 and CDR2 (germline): LGHNA, YSLEER. The chain's CDR3 is CASSRRDSQNEKLFF. CDR3 coding DNA: TGCGCCAGCAGCCGCCGGGACAGTCAGAATGAAAAACTGTTTTTT.

This clonotype occurred many times. The gene calls are TRBV28 and TRBJ2-4; D gene uncertain. V shed 6 bases and J shed 6 bases, with 6 bases lying between them. The CDR3 is 11 residues long. Looked up from germline, CDR1 is MDHEN and CDR2 is SYDVKM. CDR3 DNA sequence: TGTGCCAGCAGCGGCGGAAACATTCAGTACTTC. It translates to CASSGGNIQYF.

At least ten counts were recorded for this clonotype. The chain joins TRBV7-2 to TRBJ2-1; D is possibly TRBD1 (6 bases). The CDR3 sequence is 15 residues long. V was trimmed by 3 bases and J by 3 bases, leaving 12 bases between them. The V gene's germline CDR1 is SGHTA and CDR2 FQGNSA. CDR3 nucleotide sequence: TGTGCCAGCAGCTTGAGTTCAGGGGACTACAATGAGCAGTTCTTC. Translated: CASSLSSGDYNEQFF.

This clonotype was seen many times. The chain couples TRBV5-6 to TRBJ1-1, with 7 bases matching TRBD1. This CDR3 comprises 14 residues. Germline CDR1 SGHDT, CDR2 YYEEEE. With V trimmed by 2 bases and J by 5 bases, 6 bases remained unmatched. CDR3 sequence (DNA): TGTGCCAGCAGCTTCACAGGGGAGAGTACTGAAGCTTTCTTT. This translates into CASSFTGESTEAFF.

The rearrangement uses TRBV7-8 and TRBJ1-6; D ambiguous. Germline CDR1 is SGHVS and CDR2 is FQNEAQ. CDR3 length equals 16 residues. Trimming cost V 2 bases and J 3 bases, with 11 bases left between them. The CDR3 loop reads CASSLRQNYYNSPLHF. CDR3 nucleotide sequence: TGTGCCAGCAGCTTAAGGCAGAACTACTATAATTCACCCCTCCACTTT.